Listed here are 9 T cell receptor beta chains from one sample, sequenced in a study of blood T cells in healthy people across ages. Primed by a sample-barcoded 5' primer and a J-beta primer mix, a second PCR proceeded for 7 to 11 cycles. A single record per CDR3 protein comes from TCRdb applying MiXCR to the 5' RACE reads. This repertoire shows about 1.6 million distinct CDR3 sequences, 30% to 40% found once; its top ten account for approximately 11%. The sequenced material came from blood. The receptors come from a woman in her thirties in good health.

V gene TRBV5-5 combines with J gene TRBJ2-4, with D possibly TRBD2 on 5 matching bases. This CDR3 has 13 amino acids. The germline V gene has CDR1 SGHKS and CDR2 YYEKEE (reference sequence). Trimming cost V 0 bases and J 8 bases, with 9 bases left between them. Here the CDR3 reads CASSLEGLDIQYF. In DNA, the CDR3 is TGTGCCAGCAGCTTGGAAGGACTGGACATTCAGTACTTC.

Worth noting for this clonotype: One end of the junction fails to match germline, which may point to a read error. CDR3 sequence: CSTRALALGSTDTQYF. The DNA of the CDR3 is TGCAGTACTAGAGCTCTGGCATTAGGGAGCACAGATACGCAGTATTTT. This chain uses TRBV20-1 with TRBJ2-3, with a weak D call TRBD2 (5 bases). Germline V gene data show CDR1 as DFQATT and CDR2 as SNEGSKA (reference sequence). The CDR3 is 16 amino acids.

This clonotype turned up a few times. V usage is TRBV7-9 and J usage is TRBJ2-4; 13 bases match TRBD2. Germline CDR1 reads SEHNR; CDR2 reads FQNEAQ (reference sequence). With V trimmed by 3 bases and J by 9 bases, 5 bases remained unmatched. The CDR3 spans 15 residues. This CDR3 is CASSLRLAGGGIQYF. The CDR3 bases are TGTGCCAGCAGCTTGAGACTAGCGGGAGGTGGCATTCAGTACTTC.

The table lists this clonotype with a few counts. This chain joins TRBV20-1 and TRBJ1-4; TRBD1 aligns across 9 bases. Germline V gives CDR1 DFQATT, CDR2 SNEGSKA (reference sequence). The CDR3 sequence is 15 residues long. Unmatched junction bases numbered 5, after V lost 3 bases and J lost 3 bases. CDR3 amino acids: CSARGQGGPNEKLFF. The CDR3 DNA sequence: TGCAGTGCTAGGGGACAGGGCGGTCCTAATGAAAAACTGTTTTTT.

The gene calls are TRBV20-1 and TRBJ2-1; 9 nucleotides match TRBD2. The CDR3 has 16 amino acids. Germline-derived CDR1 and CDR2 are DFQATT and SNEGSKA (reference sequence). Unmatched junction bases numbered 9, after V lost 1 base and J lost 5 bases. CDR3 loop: CSARGLSGGYNNEQFF. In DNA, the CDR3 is TGCAGTGCTAGAGGTCTAAGCGGGGGGTACAACAATGAGCAGTTCTTC.

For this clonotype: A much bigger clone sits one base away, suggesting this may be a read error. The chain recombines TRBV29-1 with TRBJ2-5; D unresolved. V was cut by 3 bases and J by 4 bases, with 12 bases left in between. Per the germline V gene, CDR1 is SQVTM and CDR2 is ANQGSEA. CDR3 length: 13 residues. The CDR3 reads CSVDDVSRETQYF. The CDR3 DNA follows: TGCAGCGTTGATGACGTATCCCGAGAGACCCAGTACTTC.

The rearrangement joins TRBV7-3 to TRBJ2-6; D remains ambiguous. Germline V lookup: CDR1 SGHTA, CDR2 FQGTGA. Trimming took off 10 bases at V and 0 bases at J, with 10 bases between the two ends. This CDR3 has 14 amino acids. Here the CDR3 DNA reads TGTGCCACTTCGACGGTCTCTGGGGCCAACGTCCTGACTTTC. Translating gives CATSTVSGANVLTF.

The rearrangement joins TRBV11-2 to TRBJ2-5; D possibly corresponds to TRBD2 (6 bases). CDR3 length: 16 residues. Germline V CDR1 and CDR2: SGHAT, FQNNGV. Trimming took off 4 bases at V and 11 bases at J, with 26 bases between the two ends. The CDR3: CASSSLLGGGVNEQYF. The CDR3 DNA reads TGTGCCAGCAGCTCCCTATTGGGGGGAGGTGTCAATGAGCAGTACTTC.

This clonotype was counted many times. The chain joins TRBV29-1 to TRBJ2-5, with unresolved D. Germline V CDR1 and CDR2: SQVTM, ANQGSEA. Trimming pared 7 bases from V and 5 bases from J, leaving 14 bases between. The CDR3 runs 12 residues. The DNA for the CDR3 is TGCAGCGCTTTCCCCCTGGGGGAGACCCAGTACTTC. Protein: CSAFPLGETQYF. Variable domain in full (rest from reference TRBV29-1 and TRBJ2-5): SAVISQKPSRDICQRGTSLTIQCQVDSQVTMMFWYRQQPGQSLTLIATANQGSEATYESGFVIDKFPISRPNLTFSTLTVSNMSPEDSSIYLCSAFPLGETQYFGPGTRLLVL.